Following are 20 T cell receptor beta chains from one sample sequenced in a study of cytomegalovirus exposure and HLA in healthy donors. This PCR relied on a set of 60 Vbeta primers and 13 Jbeta primers. Sequenced by immunoSEQ multiplex PCR; TCRdb stores in-frame clones only, minus some. Of 180,000 or so clones detected, 75% to 80% appear once; the ten largest clones hold under 8%. Sequenced sample: PBMCs. All receptors come from a man aged 35 to 55 in good health and CMV-seropositive.

The V call is TRBV6-5, the J call TRBJ2-7, with a possible D match to TRBD2 (6 bases). The germline gives CDR1 MNHEY, CDR2 SVGAGI. The CDR3 totals 12 residues. Deletions cut 6 bases from V and 5 bases from J, with 11 bases between. CDR3 bases: TGTGCCAGCAGCCCCCGCGGGAACGAGCAGTACTTC. As protein: CASSPRGNEQYF.

The J gene is TRBJ1-1, the V gene TRBV19; no definite D call. The CDR3 has 13 residues. Germline CDR1 LNHDA, CDR2 SQIVND (reference sequence). V was pared by 6 bases and J by 1 base, with 9 bases between. CDR3 nucleotide sequence: TGTGCCAGTAGAGACGGAGAGAACACTGAAGCTTTCTTT. As protein: CASRDGENTEAFF.

As concerns this clone: Its ends do not fully match the called genes, so a read error is possible. The genes are TRBV7-9 and TRBJ2-4; maybe TRBD1 (5 bases). CDR3 length: 15 amino acids. Germline loops: CDR1 SEHNR, CDR2 FQNEAQ (reference sequence). CDR3 amino acids: CASSLVSGYKNSQYF. The CDR3 bases are TGTGCCAGCAGCTTAGTTTCAGGGTACAAAAACAGTCAGTACTTC.

CDR3 in amino acids: CASSHPDRSKHNYGYTF. CDR3 nucleotide sequence: TGTGCCAGCAGCCATCCGGACAGGAGCAAACACAACTATGGCTACACCTTC. The V and J genes are TRBV14 and TRBJ1-2; 7 positions agree with TRBD1. V lost 3 bases, J lost 2 bases, and 12 bases stayed unmatched. The CDR3 loop spans 17 amino acids. CDR1 is SGHDN and CDR2 is FVKESK in the germline V gene.

About this clone: Other DNA sequences in the sample encode the same CDR3. The chain has TRBV6-1 and TRBJ1-2; 10 bases align to TRBD1. V lost 8 bases to trimming and J lost 4 bases; unmatched junction nucleotides: 4. The CDR3 length is 13 residues. Germline V gene sequence: CDR1 MNHNS, CDR2 SASEGT. CDR3 loop: CASRTGGSYGYTF. In DNA form, the CDR3 reads TGTGCCAGCCGGACAGGGGGGAGCTATGGCTACACCTTC.

V is TRBV18 and J is TRBJ2-5; 7 positions match TRBD2. Losses at the gene ends were 3 bases for V and 4 bases for J; bases not matched to a gene: 8. Looked up from germline, CDR1 is KGHSH and CDR2 is LQKENI. This CDR3 is 15 amino acids long. The CDR3 sequence is CASSPGRELAETQYF. Here the CDR3 DNA reads TGTGCCAGCTCACCGGGGCGGGAGTTGGCAGAGACCCAGTACTTC.

This clone was seen a handful of times. The rearrangement joins TRBV28 to TRBJ2-3; D perhaps matches TRBD2 (6 bases). The CDR3 runs 14 residues. Trimming took off 2 bases at V and 2 bases at J, with 8 bases between the two ends. Germline CDR1 and CDR2: MDHEN and SYDVKM. In nucleotides, the CDR3 is TGTGCCAGCAGTTTACTGGACTACACAGATACGCAGTATTTT. This gives the protein CASSLLDYTDTQYF.

The CDR3 nucleotides are TGCGCCAGCAGCTTCAACAGGAACTCCGGCACAGATACGCAGTATTTT. As protein: CASSFNRNSGTDTQYF. V gene TRBV5-1 combines with J gene TRBJ2-3; D might be TRBD1 (5 bases). Germline V lookup: CDR1 SGHRS, CDR2 YFSETQ. Deletions cut 2 bases from V and 1 base from J, with 14 bases between. This CDR3 is built from 16 residues.

The V and J genes are TRBV30 and TRBJ1-1; TRBD1 matches 7 bases. The CDR3 loop spans 14 amino acids. Trimming removed 0 bases from V and 0 bases from J; junction bases left unmatched: 1. The V gene's germline CDR1 is GTSNPN and CDR2 SVGIG (reference sequence). CDR3 sequence (DNA): TGTGCCTGGAGTGTACAGGGGTTGAACACTGAAGCTTTCTTT. Amino acids: CAWSVQGLNTEAFF.

The chain couples TRBV9 to TRBJ2-7; the D is unclear. V was clipped by 4 bases and J by 2 bases, with 16 bases between them. The CDR3 sequence is 15 residues long. Germline V gives CDR1 SGDLS, CDR2 YYNGEE. The DNA of the CDR3 is TGTGCCAGCAGCCCCAAGCCCGCGCGAGCCTACGAGCAGTACTTC. Amino acids: CASSPKPARAYEQYF. Drawing the rest from reference TRBV9 and TRBJ2-7, the complete variable domain is DSGVTQTPKHLITATGQRVTLRCSPRSGDLSVYWYQQSLDQGLQFLIQYYNGEERAKGNILERFSAQQFPDLHSELNLSSLELGDSALYFCASSPKPARAYEQYFGPGTRLTVT.

The chain employs TRBV28 and TRBJ2-5; possibly TRBD2 for D (7 bases). CDR3 length equals 12 residues. Germline V gene data show CDR1 as MDHEN and CDR2 as SYDVKM. Trimming removed 8 bases from V and 5 bases from J, with 12 bases in between. The CDR3, as DNA: TGTGCCAGCGTAAGGGGGGGGGAGACCCAGTACTTC. Translated, it gives CASVRGGETQYF.

The V gene is TRBV6-5, the J gene TRBJ1-5, with 7 bases that match TRBD1. The CDR3 is made up of 15 amino acids. In germline, CDR1 is MNHEY, CDR2 SVGAGI. The V and J ends lost 6 bases and 9 bases, in that order; junction bases with no gene match: 14. CDR3 sequence (DNA): TGTGCCAGCAGCCTTAAGACAGGGCCGGGTAGGCCCCAGCATTTT. This gives the protein CASSLKTGPGRPQHF.

J is TRBJ1-6 and V is TRBV21-1; whether TRBD1, the table's D call, matches the DNA was not checked. TRBV21-1 is a pseudogene segment. The CDR3 extends over 15 amino acids. Here the CDR3 reads CASSKRDRGYSPLHF. The CDR3 DNA is TGTGCCAGCAGCAAACGGGACAGGGGGTATTCACCCCTCCACTTT.

V usage is TRBV11-2 and J usage is TRBJ1-2; 8 bases match TRBD1. Per the germline V gene, CDR1 is SGHAT and CDR2 is FQNNGV. The CDR3 is made up of 16 amino acids. The V and J ends lost 3 bases and 4 bases, in that order; junction bases with no gene match: 10. In nucleotides, the CDR3 is TGTGCCAGCAGCTTGGCAGGACAGGGAGTCGGCTATGGCTACACCTTC. As protein: CASSLAGQGVGYGYTF.

CDR3 protein: CASSQTSGRRSGELFF. The CDR3 DNA is TGTGCCAGCAGCCAGACTAGCGGGAGAAGGTCCGGGGAGCTGTTTTTT. V usage is TRBV11-1 and J usage is TRBJ2-2, with 12 bases identical to TRBD2. Germline V gene data show CDR1 as SGHAT and CDR2 as FQDESV (reference sequence). The V and J ends lost 5 bases and 6 bases, in that order; junction bases with no gene match: 7. The length of the CDR3 is 16 residues.

The J gene is TRBJ1-4, the V gene TRBV27; D remains unclear. The CDR3 totals 16 residues. Germline V gives CDR1 MNHEY, CDR2 SMNVEV (reference sequence). With 7 bases removed from V and 8 bases from J, the gap between germline ends came to 23 bases. In nucleotides, the CDR3 is TGTGCCAGCACAACCCGATGGGCCCCGGCGAGCGAAAAACTGTTTTTT. It is translated as CASTTRWAPASEKLFF.

This clone came up once. The chain carries TRBV6-1 and TRBJ2-5; 9 positions match TRBD2. There are 15 residues in the CDR3. The V and J ends lost 4 bases and 1 base, in that order; junction bases with no gene match: 4. Germline CDR1 and CDR2: MNHNS and SASEGT. The CDR3: CASSVLAGVQETQYF. The DNA of the CDR3 is TGTGCCAGCAGTGTATTAGCGGGAGTCCAAGAGACCCAGTACTTC.

The chain carries TRBV14 and TRBJ2-7; TRBD2 aligns across 14 bases. From germline, CDR1 is SGHDN and CDR2 FVKESK. The V gene end was trimmed by 2 bases and the J gene end by 6 bases; junction bases not matched to a gene: 3. CDR3 length: 15 amino acids. The CDR3 spells CASSQFGLAGGEQYF. In DNA form, the CDR3 reads TGTGCCAGCAGCCAATTCGGACTAGCGGGAGGCGAGCAGTACTTC.

The chain is built from TRBV5-4 and TRBJ2-2; 8 bases line up with TRBD1. CDR1 and CDR2 (germline): SGHNT, YYREEE (reference sequence). CDR3 size: 16 residues. After removal of 0 bases from V and 5 bases from J, the junction contained 6 bases not matched to a gene. CDR3 region: CASSLARGQGTGELFF. For the CDR3, the DNA is TGTGCCAGCAGCTTGGCCCGCGGACAGGGAACCGGGGAGCTGTTTTTT.

The chain has TRBV7-8 and TRBJ2-3; 10 bases are a match to TRBD2. Germline CDR1 and CDR2: SGHVS and FQNEAQ. This CDR3 region has 16 residues. After removal of 4 bases from V and 5 bases from J, the junction contained 9 bases not matched to a gene. The CDR3: CASSSSLAGRGDTQYF. CDR3 in DNA: TGTGCCAGCAGCTCCTCACTAGCGGGAAGGGGAGATACGCAGTATTTT.